The source of this TCR beta chain is a study of CD8+ T cells in alopecia areata. The overall study: Tofacitinib administration persisted for 6 to 18 months, succeeded by 6 months off drug.

RNA extraction and reverse transcription yielded cDNA as sequencing template. Clones were sequenced by immunoSEQ multiplex PCR, and TCRdb holds only the in-frame ones, with some missing. The data contain 150,000 or so clones, about 87% of them singletons. Per germline, CDR1 MGHRA and CDR2 YSYEKL. The CDR3 covers 17 residues. The ends were cut back, 1 base at V and 3 bases at J, with 19 bases in the middle. The source was CD8+ T cells sorted from blood, collected at week 0. This chain uses TRBV4-1 with TRBJ2-7, with a possible D match to TRBD1 (7 bases). The source of this sequence is a human donor with alopecia areata. The CDR3 sequence is CASSQGGGGYRGYEQYF. CDR3 DNA: TGCGCCAGCAGCCAAGGAGGAGGGGGCTACAGGGGCTACGAGCAGTACTTC.